A selection of T cell receptor beta chains follows, all from one sample in a study of human T cells and chemical hapten exposure. One entry per CDR3 protein results from TCRdb running MiXCR on the RACE reads. The profile shows over 100,000 distinct CDR3 sequences, about a tenth of them singletons. The material sequenced was whole blood, taken in connection with sensitization to the hapten diphenylcyclopropenone (DPC). These receptors all stem from a woman in her thirties or forties with alopecia areata. Some clones in this sample may be carry-over from other donors' samples. Each CDR3 is given with its conserved first and last residue. D genes are given only for firm matches. For some rows the clone size is stated as once, few or many, or as a class when expanded; others skip it.

DNA | CDR3 | size | length | D | J | V
TGTGCCAGCAGCCAGTCACAGAACTGGAACACTGAAGCTTTCTTT | CASSQSQNWNTEAFF | few | 15 | - | TRBJ1-1 | TRBV3-1
TGTGCCAGTAGTATTCCGGGACTGGTCGTGAATGAGCAGTTCTTC | CASSIPGLVVNEQFF | - | 15 | - | TRBJ2-1 | TRBV19
TGCAGCGTTTACAGGCCCCTGAACACTGAAGCTTTCTTT | CSVYRPLNTEAFF | many | 13 | - | TRBJ1-1 | TRBV29-1
TGTGCCAGTAGTATAGATCTGGGCAGCAATCAGCCCCAGCATTTT | CASSIDLGSNQPQHF | - | 15 | - | TRBJ1-5 | TRBV19
TGTGCCAGTAGTATAGGCCTGGGGGCCAACGTCCTGACTTTC | CASSIGLGANVLTF | many | 14 | - | TRBJ2-6 | TRBV19
TGTGCCAGCAGTCCCACCTACGAGCAGTACTTC | CASSPTYEQYF | many | 11 | - | TRBJ2-7 | TRBV28
TGTGCCAGCAGCCCCCGGGGACCCTACGAGCAGTACTTC | CASSPRGPYEQYF | many | 13 | - | TRBJ2-7 | TRBV3-2
TGTGCCAGCAGTTTACAGGGGGGGATAGGCAATCAGCCCCAGCATTTT | CASSLQGGIGNQPQHF | few | 16 | TRBD1 | TRBJ1-5 | TRBV12-3/TRBV12-4
TGTGCCAGGGGACGTGATACAGATACGCAGTATTTT | CARGRDTDTQYF | - | 12 | - | TRBJ2-3 | TRBV2
TGTGCCAGCAGCGCGGGGGGGATTGGCACTGAAGCTTTCTTT | CASSAGGIGTEAFF | - | 14 | - | TRBJ1-1 | TRBV7-2
TGCGCCAGCAGCTTGGACGGAAGCCAAGAGACCCAGTACTTC | CASSLDGSQETQYF | - | 14 | - | TRBJ2-5 | TRBV5-1
TGTGCCAGCAGTCCAGTGGAGCGCGGTTGGGTGGCGGACACCGGGGAGCTGTTTTTT | CASSPVERGWVADTGELFF | - | 19 | - | TRBJ2-2 | TRBV6-5
TGTGCCAGCAGCCGCGGACTAGCGGCGTACAATGAGCAGTTCTTC | CASSRGLAAYNEQFF | few | 15 | TRBD2 | TRBJ2-1 | TRBV14
TGTGCCAGCAGCTTAAATTCAGGGCTTTCTAGGAAAAAACTGTTTTTT | CASSLNSGLSRKKLFF | many | 16 | - | TRBJ1-4 | TRBV7-6
TGTGCCAGCAGTTCCGGGACCACAGATACGCAGTATTTT | CASSSGTTDTQYF | - | 13 | - | TRBJ2-3 | TRBV12-3/TRBV12-4
TGTGCCAGCAACCGCCAGGGGGCCGGGGAGCTGTTTTTT | CASNRQGAGELFF | - | 13 | TRBD1 | TRBJ2-2 | TRBV27
TGCGCCAGCAGCCAAGAATCTGGCGTCCCTGAGCAGTTCTTC | CASSQESGVPEQFF | many | 14 | - | TRBJ2-1 | TRBV4-3
TGTGCCAGCAGTCTTCCGAGTGACAGGCCATCCTACGAGCAGTACTTC | CASSLPSDRPSYEQYF | - | 16 | - | TRBJ2-7 | TRBV7-2
TGTGCCAGTAGCTTCTCGGGACTAGCGGGGTCCGATGAGCAGTTCTTC | CASSFSGLAGSDEQFF | - | 16 | TRBD2 | TRBJ2-1 | TRBV19
TGCGCCAGCCGCCAATCCCCGGTCACTAACTATGGCTACACCTTC | CASRQSPVTNYGYTF | many | 15 | - | TRBJ1-2 | TRBV5-1
TGTGCCAGCAGCACGACCGGGACAGGGGGGGAGACCCAGTACTTC | CASSTTGTGGETQYF | many | 15 | TRBD1 | TRBJ2-5 | TRBV13
TGTGCCAGCAGCTTGGCTAACCCGGGACTAGACAGATACACGCAGTATTTT | CASSLANPGLDRYTQYF | few | 17 | TRBD2 | TRBJ2-3 | TRBV5-6
TGTGCCAGTAGTATACTAGCGGGGGCCCTAAACAATGAGCAGTTCTTC | CASSILAGALNNEQFF | few | 16 | TRBD2 | TRBJ2-1 | TRBV19
TGCGCCAGCAGCCAAGTAATCGAACAGTCCTACGAGCAGTACTTC | CASSQVIEQSYEQYF | few | 15 | - | TRBJ2-7 | TRBV4-3
TGCAGCGTTGTGGGACATGGCTACACCTTC | CSVVGHGYTF | many | 10 | - | TRBJ1-2 | TRBV29-1
TGTGCCAGCCTACTCCAGGGGACAACTAATGAAAAACTGTTTTTT | CASLLQGTTNEKLFF | many | 15 | - | TRBJ1-4 | TRBV18
TGTGCCATCAGTGAGCCCACCGGGGAGCTGTTTTTT | CAISEPTGELFF | many | 12 | - | TRBJ2-2 | TRBV10-3
TGCGCCAGCAGCCCCCCTATGGATGAGCAGTTCTTC | CASSPPMDEQFF | - | 12 | - | TRBJ2-1 | TRBV4-1
TGTGCCAGCTCACCGCGGGCTAGCACAGATACGCAGTATTTT | CASSPRASTDTQYF | many | 14 | - | TRBJ2-3 | TRBV18
TGTGCCAGCAGCTTTGATCAGGCCCAAGAGACCCAGTACTTC | CASSFDQAQETQYF | many | 14 | - | TRBJ2-5 | TRBV5-4
TGTGCCAGCAGCCCCGGGACAGGGTCTACCTACGAGCAGTACTTC | CASSPGTGSTYEQYF | few | 15 | TRBD1 | TRBJ2-7 | TRBV5-4
TGTGCCAGCAGTGATTGGTTGGCGGGGGGCTCAGATACGCAGTATTTT | CASSDWLAGGSDTQYF | - | 16 | TRBD2 | TRBJ2-3 | TRBV6-1
TGCAGTGCTGTCGGGGGGGGCAGAGATACGCAGTATTTT | CSAVGGGRDTQYF | few | 13 | TRBD2 | TRBJ2-3 | TRBV20-1
TGTGCTAGTGGTTTGGTACAGGGACAGGGAATTTTGGAGACCCAGTACTTC | CASGLVQGQGILETQYF | many | 17 | TRBD1 | TRBJ2-5 | TRBV12-5
TGTGCCAGCAGCCGAAGGACTGAGCAGTTCTTC | CASSRRTEQFF | - | 11 | - | TRBJ2-1 | TRBV7-9
TGCAGTGCCCTAGGTCGCGGGGGGGCGCATGAGCAGTTCTTC | CSALGRGGAHEQFF | many | 14 | TRBD2 | TRBJ2-1 | TRBV20-1
TGTGCCAGCAGTGAAACAGGGGCATCCTACGAGCAGTACTTC | CASSETGASYEQYF | - | 14 | TRBD1 | TRBJ2-7 | TRBV6-1
TGCAGCGTTGAGAAGACAGGGCCCACTGAAGCTTTCTTT | CSVEKTGPTEAFF | many | 13 | TRBD1 | TRBJ1-1 | TRBV29-1
TGTGCCCTACTACCCTCATGGGGGAGGGCGAAGGAGCAGTACTTC | CALLPSWGRAKEQYF | - | 15 | TRBD2 | TRBJ2-7 | TRBV28
TGTGCCAGCAGCTTTATGGGACAGGGACGCGAGCAGTACTTC | CASSFMGQGREQYF | few | 14 | TRBD1 | TRBJ2-7 | TRBV5-5
TGTGCCAGCCTTCTCGGGGGGGTCTATGGCTACACCTTC | CASLLGGVYGYTF | few | 13 | - | TRBJ1-2 | TRBV28
TGTGCCAGCAGCTTAGTAGTAGCGGGCGAGCAGTACTTC | CASSLVVAGEQYF | - | 13 | TRBD2 | TRBJ2-7 | TRBV7-3
TGTGCCACCAGTGATCCCGGGGGAACGAACACCGGGGAGCTGTTTTTT | CATSDPGGTNTGELFF | few | 16 | - | TRBJ2-2 | TRBV24-1
TGTGCCAGCAGCAAACCGGGACAGGGTATTATGAACACTGAAGCTTTCTTT | CASSKPGQGIMNTEAFF | many | 17 | TRBD1 | TRBJ1-1 | TRBV5-4
TGTGCCAGCAGTGACTCCTTCTATGGCTACACCTTC | CASSDSFYGYTF | many | 12 | - | TRBJ1-2 | TRBV2
TGTGCCAGCTCATCCGGACTAGCGGCACAAGAGACCCAGTACTTC | CASSSGLAAQETQYF | many | 15 | TRBD2 | TRBJ2-5 | TRBV18
TGTGCCAGCAGCCACTCAGGGTCGGGTGGCTACACCTTC | CASSHSGSGGYTF | - | 13 | - | TRBJ1-2 | TRBV3-1
TGTGCCAGCAGTTTAGGTCGGTCGGACGGCTACACCTTC | CASSLGRSDGYTF | many | 13 | - | TRBJ1-2 | TRBV28
TGCGCCAGCAGTCCGCGGGGACTGGACAGGGAAGGGGACACTGAAGCTTTCTTT | CASSPRGLDREGDTEAFF | few | 18 | TRBD1 | TRBJ1-1 | TRBV23-1
TGTGCCAGCAGCTTAGGCCCGGCAAAGTCCCACGAGCAGTACTTC | CASSLGPAKSHEQYF | - | 15 | - | TRBJ2-7 | TRBV7-8
TGTGCCAGCAGCCCTGGACAGGGGAACACTGAAGCTTTCTTT | CASSPGQGNTEAFF | many | 14 | TRBD1 | TRBJ1-1 | TRBV5-6
TGTGCCAGTAGGATACAGGGGATCGGTCAGCCCCAGCATTTT | CASRIQGIGQPQHF | many | 14 | TRBD1 | TRBJ1-5 | TRBV19
TGTGCCAGCAGCCCCCGGATTCCTCCGGGACAAAAGGAGACCCAGTACTTC | CASSPRIPPGQKETQYF | many | 17 | - | TRBJ2-5 | TRBV21-1